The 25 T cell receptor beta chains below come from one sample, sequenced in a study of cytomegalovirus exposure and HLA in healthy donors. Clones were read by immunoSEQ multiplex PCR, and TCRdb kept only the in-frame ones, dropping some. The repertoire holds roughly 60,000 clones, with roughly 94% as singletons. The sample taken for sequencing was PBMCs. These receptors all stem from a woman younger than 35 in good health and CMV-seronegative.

CDR3 loop: CASSLEGGLRNSPLHF. CDR3 coding DNA: TGCGCCAGCAGCTTGGAGGGCGGACTAAGGAATTCACCCCTCCACTTT. This chain joins TRBV5-1 and TRBJ1-6; D remains unclear. Between the trimmed V and J ends, which lost 0 bases and 7 bases, there was a span of 14 bases. This CDR3 spans 16 amino acids. Per germline, CDR1 SGHRS and CDR2 YFSETQ. Based on the CDR3 plus reference TRBV5-1 and TRBJ1-6, the full variable domain is KAGVTQTPRYLIKTRGQQVTLSCSPISGHRSVSWYQQTPGQGLQFLFEYFSETQRNKGNFPGRFSGRQFSNSRSEMNVSTLELGDSALYLCASSLEGGLRNSPLHFGNGTRLTVT.

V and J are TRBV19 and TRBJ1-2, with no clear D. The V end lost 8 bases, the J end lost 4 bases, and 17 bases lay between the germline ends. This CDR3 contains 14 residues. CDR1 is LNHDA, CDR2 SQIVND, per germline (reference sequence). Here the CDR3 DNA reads TGTGCCAGTGGTTCCTTAGCGTTGAGCTATGGCTACACCTTC. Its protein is CASGSLALSYGYTF.

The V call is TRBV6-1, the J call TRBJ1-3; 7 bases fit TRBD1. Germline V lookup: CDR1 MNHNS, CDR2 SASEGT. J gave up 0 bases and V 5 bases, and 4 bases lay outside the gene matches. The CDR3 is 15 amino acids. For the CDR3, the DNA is TGTGCCAGCAGTTTCGACAGGGTCTCTGGAAACACCATATATTTT. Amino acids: CASSFDRVSGNTIYF.

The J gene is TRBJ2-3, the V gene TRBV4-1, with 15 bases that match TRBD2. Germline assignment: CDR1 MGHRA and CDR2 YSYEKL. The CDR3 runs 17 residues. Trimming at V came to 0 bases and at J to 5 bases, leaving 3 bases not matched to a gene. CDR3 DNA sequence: TGCGCCAGCAGCCAAGACGGACTAGCGGGAGGGAGAGATACGCAGTATTTT. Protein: CASSQDGLAGGRDTQYF.

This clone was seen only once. CDR3 DNA: TGCAGCGTTTGGGTCAGGGCCAACTACAATGAGCAGTTCTTC. This codes for CSVWVRANYNEQFF. The chain has TRBV29-1 and TRBJ2-1; tentatively, D is TRBD1 (5 bases). The CDR3 totals 14 residues. In germline, CDR1 is SQVTM, CDR2 ANQGSEA. Trimming left V 5 bases short and J 3 bases short, with 14 bases between.

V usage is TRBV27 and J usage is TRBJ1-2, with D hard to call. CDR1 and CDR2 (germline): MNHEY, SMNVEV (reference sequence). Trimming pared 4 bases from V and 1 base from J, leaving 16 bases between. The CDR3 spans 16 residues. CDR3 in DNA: TGTGCCAGCAGTTCCTCCGGGAAACTTTATAACTATGGCTACACCTTC. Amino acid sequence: CASSSSGKLYNYGYTF.

The CDR3 loop is CASSSGVLAPPEQFF. The CDR3 nucleotides read TGCGCCAGCAGCTCGGGGGTACTCGCCCCACCGGAGCAGTTCTTC. This sequence joins TRBV5-1 and TRBJ2-1, with D possibly TRBD2 on 6 matching bases. Germline V gene sequence: CDR1 SGHRS, CDR2 YFSETQ. The V end was cut by 3 bases, the J end by 10 bases, with 20 bases between. This CDR3 is built from 15 residues.

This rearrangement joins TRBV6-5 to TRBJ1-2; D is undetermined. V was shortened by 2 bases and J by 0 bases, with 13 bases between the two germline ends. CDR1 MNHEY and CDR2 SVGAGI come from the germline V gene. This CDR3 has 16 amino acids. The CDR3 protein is CASSYRRRGSNYGYTF. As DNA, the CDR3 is TGTGCCAGCAGTTACCGTCGTCGGGGATCTAACTATGGCTACACCTTC.

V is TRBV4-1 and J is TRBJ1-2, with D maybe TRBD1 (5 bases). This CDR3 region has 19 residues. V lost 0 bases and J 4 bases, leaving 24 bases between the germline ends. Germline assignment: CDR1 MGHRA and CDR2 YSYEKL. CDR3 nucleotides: TGCGCCAGCAGCCAAGATCAGTATGTGGAGACAGTTCCCCTCTATGGCTACACCTTC. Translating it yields CASSQDQYVETVPLYGYTF.

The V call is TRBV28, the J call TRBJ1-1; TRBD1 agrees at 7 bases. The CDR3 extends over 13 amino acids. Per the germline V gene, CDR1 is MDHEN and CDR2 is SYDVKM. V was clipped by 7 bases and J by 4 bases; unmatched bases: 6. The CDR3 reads CASTGQEATEAFF. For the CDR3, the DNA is TGTGCCAGCACTGGACAGGAGGCCACTGAAGCTTTCTTT.

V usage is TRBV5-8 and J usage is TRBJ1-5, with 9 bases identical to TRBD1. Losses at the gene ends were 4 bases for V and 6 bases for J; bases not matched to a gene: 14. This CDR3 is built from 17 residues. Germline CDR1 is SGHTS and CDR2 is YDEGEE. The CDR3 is CASSRTGQGRAGQPQHF. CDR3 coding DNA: TGTGCCAGCAGCCGAACCGGACAGGGGAGAGCTGGTCAGCCCCAGCATTTT.

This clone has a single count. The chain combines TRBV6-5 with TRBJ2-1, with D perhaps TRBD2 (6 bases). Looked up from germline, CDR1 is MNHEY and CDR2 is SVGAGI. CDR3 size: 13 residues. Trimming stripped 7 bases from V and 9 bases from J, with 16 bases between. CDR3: CASTNLAEGEQFF. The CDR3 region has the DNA TGTGCCAGCACCAACCTCGCGGAGGGTGAGCAGTTCTTC.

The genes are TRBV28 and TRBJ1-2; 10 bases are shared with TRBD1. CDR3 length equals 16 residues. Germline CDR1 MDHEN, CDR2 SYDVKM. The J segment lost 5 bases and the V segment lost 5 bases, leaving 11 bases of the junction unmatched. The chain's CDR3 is CASSPPRDRGRYGYTF. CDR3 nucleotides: TGTGCCAGCAGTCCTCCCCGGGACAGGGGAAGGTATGGCTACACCTTC.

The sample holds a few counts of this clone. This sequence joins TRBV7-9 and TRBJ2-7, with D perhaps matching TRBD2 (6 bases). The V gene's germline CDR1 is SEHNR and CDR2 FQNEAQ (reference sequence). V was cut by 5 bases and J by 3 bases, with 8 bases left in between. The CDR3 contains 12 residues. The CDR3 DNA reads TGTGCCAGCAGCATCGGGAGCTACGAGCAGTACTTC. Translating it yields CASSIGSYEQYF.

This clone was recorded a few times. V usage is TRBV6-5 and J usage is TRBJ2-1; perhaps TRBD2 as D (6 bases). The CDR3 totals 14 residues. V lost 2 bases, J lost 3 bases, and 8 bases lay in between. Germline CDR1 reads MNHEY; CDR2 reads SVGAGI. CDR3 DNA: TGTGCCAGCAGTTACCGGGAGTTCTACAATGAGCAGTTCTTC. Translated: CASSYREFYNEQFF.

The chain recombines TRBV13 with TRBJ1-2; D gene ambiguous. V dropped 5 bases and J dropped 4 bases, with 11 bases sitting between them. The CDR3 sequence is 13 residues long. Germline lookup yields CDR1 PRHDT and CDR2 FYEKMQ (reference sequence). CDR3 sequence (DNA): TGTGCCAGCAGCCCGGGAGATTCCTATGGCTACACCTTC. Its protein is CASSPGDSYGYTF. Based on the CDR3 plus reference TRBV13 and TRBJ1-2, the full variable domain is AAGVIQSPRHLIKEKRETATLKCYPIPRHDTVYWYQQGPGQDPQFLISFYEKMQSDKGSIPDRFSAQQFSDYHSELNMSSLELGDSALYFCASSPGDSYGYTFGSGTRLTVV.

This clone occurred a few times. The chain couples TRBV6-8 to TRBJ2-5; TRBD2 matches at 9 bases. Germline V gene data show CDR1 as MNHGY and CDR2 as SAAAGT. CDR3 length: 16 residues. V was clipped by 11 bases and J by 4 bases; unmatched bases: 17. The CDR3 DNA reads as TGTGCCGGAGAAAGATCGGGGCTAGCGGGACGAGAGACCCAGTACTTC. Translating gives CAGERSGLAGRETQYF.

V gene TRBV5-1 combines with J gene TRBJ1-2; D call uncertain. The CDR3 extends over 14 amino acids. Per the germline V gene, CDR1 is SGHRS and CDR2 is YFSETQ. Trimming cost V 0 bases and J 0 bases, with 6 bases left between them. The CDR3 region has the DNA TGCGCCAGCAGCTTGGGGCCGACTAACTATGGCTACACCTTC. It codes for CASSLGPTNYGYTF.

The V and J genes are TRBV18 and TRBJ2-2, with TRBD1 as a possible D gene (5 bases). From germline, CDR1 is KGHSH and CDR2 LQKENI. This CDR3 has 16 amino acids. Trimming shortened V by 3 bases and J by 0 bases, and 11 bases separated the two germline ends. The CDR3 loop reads CASSPGRQANTGELFF. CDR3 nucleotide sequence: TGTGCCAGCTCACCGGGGCGGCAAGCGAACACCGGGGAGCTGTTTTTT.

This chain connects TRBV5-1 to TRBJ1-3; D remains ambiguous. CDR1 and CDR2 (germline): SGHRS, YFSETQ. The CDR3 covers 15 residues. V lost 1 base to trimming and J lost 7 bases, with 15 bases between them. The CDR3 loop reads CASSLLGPGRNTIYF. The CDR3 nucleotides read TGCGCCAGCAGCTTGCTAGGGCCTGGGAGGAACACCATATATTTT.

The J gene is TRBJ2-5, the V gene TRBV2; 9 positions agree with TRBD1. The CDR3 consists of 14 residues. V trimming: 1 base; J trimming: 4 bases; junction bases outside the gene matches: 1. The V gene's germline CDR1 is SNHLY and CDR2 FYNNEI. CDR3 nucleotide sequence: TGTGCCAGCAGTGAAGGACAGGGGGTAGAGACCCAGTACTTC. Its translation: CASSEGQGVETQYF.

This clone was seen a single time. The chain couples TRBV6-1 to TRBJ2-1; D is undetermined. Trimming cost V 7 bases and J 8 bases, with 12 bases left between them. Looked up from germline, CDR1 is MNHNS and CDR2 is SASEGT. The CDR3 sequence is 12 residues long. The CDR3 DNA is TGTGCCAGCAATCCTTCGTATGATGAGCAGTTCTTC. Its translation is CASNPSYDEQFF.

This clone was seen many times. The CDR3 sequence: CSVERGFEAFF. In DNA form, the CDR3 reads TGCAGCGTTGAAAGGGGATTCGAAGCTTTCTTT. The chain employs TRBV29-1 and TRBJ1-1; maybe TRBD1 (5 bases). Germline CDR1 and CDR2: SQVTM and ANQGSEA. V dropped 2 bases and J dropped 8 bases, with 9 bases sitting between them. This CDR3 comprises 11 residues.

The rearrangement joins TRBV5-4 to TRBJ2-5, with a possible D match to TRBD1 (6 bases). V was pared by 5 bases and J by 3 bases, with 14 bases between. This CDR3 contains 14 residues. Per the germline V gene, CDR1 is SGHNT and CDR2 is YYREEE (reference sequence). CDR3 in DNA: TGTGCCAGCAGGCCGTGGACAGACGAAGAGACCCAGTACTTC. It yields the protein CASRPWTDEETQYF.

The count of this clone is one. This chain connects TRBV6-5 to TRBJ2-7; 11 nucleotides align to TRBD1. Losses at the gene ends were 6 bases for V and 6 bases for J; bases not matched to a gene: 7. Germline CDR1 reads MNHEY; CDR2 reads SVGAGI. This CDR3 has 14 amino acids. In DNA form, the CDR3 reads TGTGCCAGCAGAATGGGGACAGGGGGGTTCGAGCAGTACTTC. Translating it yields CASRMGTGGFEQYF.